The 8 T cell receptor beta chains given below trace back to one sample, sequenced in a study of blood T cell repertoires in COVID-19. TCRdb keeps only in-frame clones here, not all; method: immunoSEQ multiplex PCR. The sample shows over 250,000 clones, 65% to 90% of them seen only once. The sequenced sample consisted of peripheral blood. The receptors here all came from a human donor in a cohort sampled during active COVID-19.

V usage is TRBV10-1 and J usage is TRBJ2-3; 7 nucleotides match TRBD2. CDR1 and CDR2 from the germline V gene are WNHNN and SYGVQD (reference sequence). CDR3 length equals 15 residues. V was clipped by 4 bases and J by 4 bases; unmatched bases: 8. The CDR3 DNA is TGCGCCAGCAGTGTCGGCGGGAGCAACGCAGATACGCAGTATTTT. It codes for CASSVGGSNADTQYF.

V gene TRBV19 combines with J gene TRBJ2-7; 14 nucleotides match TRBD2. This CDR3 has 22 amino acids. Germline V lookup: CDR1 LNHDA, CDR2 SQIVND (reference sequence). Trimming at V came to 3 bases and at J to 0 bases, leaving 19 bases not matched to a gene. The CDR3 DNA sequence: TGTGCCAGTAGTATGGCTCTCCCCGGCCCACGACTAGCGGGAGGGTACTCCTACGAGCAGTACTTC. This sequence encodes CASSMALPGPRLAGGYSYEQYF.

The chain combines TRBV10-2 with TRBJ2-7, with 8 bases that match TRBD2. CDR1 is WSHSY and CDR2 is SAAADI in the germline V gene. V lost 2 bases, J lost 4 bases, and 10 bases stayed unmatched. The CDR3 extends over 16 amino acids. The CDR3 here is CASSESDGGGRYEQYF. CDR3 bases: TGCGCCAGCAGTGAGAGTGACGGGGGGGGTAGATACGAGCAGTACTTC.

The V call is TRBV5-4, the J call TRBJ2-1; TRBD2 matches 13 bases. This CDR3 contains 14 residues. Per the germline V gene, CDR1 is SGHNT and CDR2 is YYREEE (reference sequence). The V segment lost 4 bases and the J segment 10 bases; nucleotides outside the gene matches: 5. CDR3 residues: CASSPEGLAGEQFF. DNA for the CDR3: TGTGCCAGCAGCCCCGAGGGACTAGCGGGAGAGCAGTTCTTC.

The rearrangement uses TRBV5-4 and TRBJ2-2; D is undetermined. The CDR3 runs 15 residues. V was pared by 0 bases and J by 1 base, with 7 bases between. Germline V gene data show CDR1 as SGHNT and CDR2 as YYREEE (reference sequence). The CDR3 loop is CASSLGQLNTGELFF. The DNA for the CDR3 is TGTGCCAGCAGCTTGGGGCAGTTGAACACCGGGGAGCTGTTTTTT.

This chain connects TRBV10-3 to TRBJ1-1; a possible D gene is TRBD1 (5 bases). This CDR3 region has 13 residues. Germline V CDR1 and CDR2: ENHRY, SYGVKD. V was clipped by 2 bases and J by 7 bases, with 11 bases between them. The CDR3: CAISERGVSEAFF. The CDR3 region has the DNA TGTGCCATCAGTGAGCGGGGGGTCAGTGAAGCTTTCTTT.

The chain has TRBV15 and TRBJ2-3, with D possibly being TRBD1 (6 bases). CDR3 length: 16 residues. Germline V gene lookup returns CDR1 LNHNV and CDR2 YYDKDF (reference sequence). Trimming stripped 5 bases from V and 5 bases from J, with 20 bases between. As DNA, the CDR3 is TGTGCCACCAGCTGGCAAGGGCAGGGGCTGGGAGATACGCAGTATTTT. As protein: CATSWQGQGLGDTQYF. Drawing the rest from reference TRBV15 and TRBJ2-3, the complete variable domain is DAMVIQNPRYQVTQFGKPVTLSCSQTLNHNVMYWYQQKSSQAPKLLFHYYDKDFNNEADTPDNFQSRRPNTSFCFLDIRSPGLGDTAMYLCATSWQGQGLGDTQYFGPGTRLTVL.

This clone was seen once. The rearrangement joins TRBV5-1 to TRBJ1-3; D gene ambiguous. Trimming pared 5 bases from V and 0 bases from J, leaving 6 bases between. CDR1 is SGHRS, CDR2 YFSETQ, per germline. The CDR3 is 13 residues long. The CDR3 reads CASSYTSGNTIYF. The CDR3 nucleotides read TGCGCCAGCAGTTACACCTCTGGAAACACCATATATTTT.